Shown below are 5 T cell receptor beta chains from a single sample sequenced in a study of CD8 T cells in ankylosing spondylitis. These receptors are not linked to any known antigen. General study findings and limits: Made up of about eight highly homologous variants, a TCR beta motif appeared characteristic of ankylosing spondylitis blood.

MiXCR was run by TCRdb on the 5' RACE reads, yielding one entry per CDR3 protein. The sample lists roughly 300,000 distinct CDR3 sequences; less than 10% were seen once. Specimen: blood, either unsorted or a sorted T cell fraction (not recorded which). These receptors all come from a male donor with ankylosing spondylitis.

A few counts support this clonotype. J is TRBJ1-6 and V is TRBV5-4; D is ambiguous. CDR1 is SGHNT, CDR2 YYREEE, per germline (reference sequence). V was pared by 4 bases and J by 5 bases, with 16 bases between. CDR3 length: 16 amino acids. Here the CDR3 reads CASSLPAGGNNSPLHF. DNA for the CDR3: TGTGCCAGCAGCCTTCCCGCAGGAGGAAATAATTCACCCCTCCACTTT.

The chain is built from TRBV4-1 and TRBJ2-2; D is unresolved. This CDR3 has 13 residues. The germline V gene encodes CDR1 MGHRA and CDR2 YSYEKL. Trimming left V 0 bases short and J 5 bases short, with 4 bases between. CDR3 nucleotides: TGCGCCAGCAGCCAAGATTTTACCGGGGAGCTGTTTTTT. Amino acid sequence: CASSQDFTGELFF.

The chain carries TRBV18 and TRBJ2-7; D tentatively reads TRBD1 or TRBD2 (5 bases each). This CDR3 comprises 14 residues. Trimming took 5 bases from V and 2 from J, leaving 13 bases between them. Per germline, CDR1 KGHSH and CDR2 LQKENI. CDR3 DNA: TGTGCCAGCTCAATAGGGAGACAGACCTACGAGCAGTACTTC. Protein product: CASSIGRQTYEQYF.

This clonotype was seen a few times. This chain uses TRBV24-1 with TRBJ2-3; TRBD1 aligns across 7 bases. Looked up from germline, CDR1 is KGHDR and CDR2 is SFDVKD. V gave up 5 bases and J gave up 0 bases; unmatched junction bases: 4. CDR3 size: 15 residues. The CDR3 nucleotides read TGTGCCACCAGTGCGGACAGGATAAGCACAGATACGCAGTATTTT. Protein sequence: CATSADRISTDTQYF.

There are many counts of this clonotype. The chain joins TRBV2 to TRBJ2-1; D perhaps matches TRBD2 (6 bases). Germline CDR1 reads SNHLY; CDR2 reads FYNNEI. The V end lost 4 bases, the J end lost 4 bases, and 8 bases lay between the germline ends. CDR3 length: 13 residues. CDR3 residues: CASSGDLYNEQFF. In nucleotides, the CDR3 is TGTGCCAGCAGTGGGGACTTGTACAATGAGCAGTTCTTC.